A selection of T cell receptor beta chains follows, all from one sample in a study of blood T cell repertoires in COVID-19. The table came from immunoSEQ multiplex PCR; TCRdb's copy has only in-frame clones and leaves some out. The sample lists 30,000 or so clones; around 86% were seen once. Sequencing was done on a sample of peripheral blood. These receptors were obtained from a woman aged 80 or older with active or convalescent COVID-19. Both conserved end residues are part of each CDR3. The D gene is left open where the match is weak. Clone size is stated in some rows and not others, as once, few, many or a class when expanded.

>.|TRBJ1-1|once|TRBV3-1/TRBV3-2
CASSQAETGAEAFF
TGTGCCAGCAGCCAAGCAGAAACCGGGGCTGAAGCTTTCTTT
>.|TRBJ2-7|.|TRBV7-9
CASSLADEQYF
TGTGCCAGCAGCTTAGCCGACGAGCAGTACTTC
>.|TRBJ2-1|.|TRBV29-1
CSVDLPENEQFF
TGCAGCGTTGATTTACCGGAGAATGAGCAGTTCTTC
>.|TRBJ2-7|.|TRBV5-6
CASTLGQLNSYEQYF
TGTGCCAGCACCCTAGGACAGTTGAACTCCTACGAGCAGTACTTC
>TRBD2|TRBJ2-1|.|TRBV11-2
CASSSSLAGGGEFF
TGTGCCAGCAGCTCATCCCTCGCCGGCGGGGGTGAGTTCTTC
>TRBD1|TRBJ2-2|.|TRBV2
CASRTGTGELFF
TGTGCCAGCAGGACAGGGACCGGGGAGCTGTTTTTT
>TRBD1|TRBJ2-7|.|TRBV18
CASSPPNGQGGDEQYF
TGTGCCAGCTCACCACCGAACGGACAGGGAGGAGACGAGCAGTACTTC
>TRBD2|TRBJ2-3|once|TRBV11-1
CASSLSGGASTDTQYF
TGTGCCAGCAGCTTAAGCGGGGGGGCTAGCACAGATACGCAGTATTTT
>TRBD1|TRBJ2-3|.|TRBV15
CATSRGQGDTDTQYF
TGTGCCACCAGCAGGGGACAGGGGGACACAGATACGCAGTATTTT
>.|TRBJ2-4|.|TRBV19
CATEPGGSKNIQYF
TGTGCCACCGAACCCGGTGGGAGCAAAAACATTCAGTACTTC
>.|TRBJ1-1|.|TRBV12-3/TRBV12-4
CASRGQNSGAFF
TGTGCCAGCAGAGGACAAAATAGTGGAGCTTTCTTT
>.|TRBJ2-3|once|TRBV19
CASSIALAGVQDTQYF
TGTGCCAGTAGTATAGCACTAGCCGGGGTTCAAGATACGCAGTATTTT
>.|TRBJ2-6|.|TRBV4-3
CASSQQTGSGANVLTF
TGCGCCAGCAGCCAACAAACAGGGTCTGGGGCCAACGTCCTGACTTTC
>.|TRBJ2-5|.|TRBV29-1
CSVRVRGEQETQYF
TGCAGCGTCAGGGTAAGGGGTGAACAAGAGACCCAGTACTTC
>TRBD2|TRBJ2-3|.|TRBV29-1
CSVGGPGGRSTDTQYF
TGCAGCGTTGGGGGTCCGGGAGGCCGTAGCACAGATACGCAGTATTTT
>.|TRBJ1-2|.|TRBV19
CASRRDRSPGYTF
TGTGCCAGTAGGAGAGATCGGTCCCCTGGCTACACCTTC
>.|TRBJ1-6|.|TRBV3-1/TRBV3-2
CASSQVSGGSPLHF
TGTGCCAGCAGCCAAGTCTCGGGGGGATCACCCCTCCACTTT
>TRBD1|TRBJ2-5|.|TRBV19
CASSPYTGGQETQYF
TGTGCCAGTAGTCCCTATACAGGGGGCCAAGAGACCCAGTACTTC
>.|TRBJ2-2|.|TRBV11-3
CASSLRQGGAGELFF
TGTGCCAGCAGCTTAAGGCAGGGGGGAGCCGGGGAGCTGTTTTTT
>TRBD2|TRBJ2-5|.|TRBV5-1
CASSLSGKQETQYF
TGCGCCAGCAGCCTCAGCGGGAAACAAGAGACCCAGTACTTC
>TRBD1|TRBJ2-7|.|TRBV19
CASRPDRGEPYEQYF
TGTGCCAGTAGGCCCGACAGGGGCGAGCCCTACGAGCAGTACTTC
>.|TRBJ1-3|.|TRBV30
CAWSTPGWSGNTIYF
TGTGCCTGGAGTACTCCAGGGTGGTCGGGAAACACCATATATTTT
>TRBD1|TRBJ2-3|.|TRBV20-1
CSARTGVTQYF
TGCAGTGCTCGAACAGGGGTTACGCAGTATTTT
>TRBD2|TRBJ2-7|.|TRBV3-1/TRBV3-2
CASSLMTSPGPLSSYEQYF
TGTGCCAGCAGTCTGATGACTAGCCCCGGCCCCCTGAGCTCCTACGAGCAGTACTTC
>TRBD1|TRBJ1-4|.|TRBV19
CASSEPGQGNEKLFF
TGTGCCAGTAGTGAGCCGGGACAGGGTAATGAAAAACTGTTTTTT
>.|TRBJ1-6|.|TRBV4-3
CASSQEVSGNNSPLHF
TGCGCCAGCAGCCAAGAGGTCTCAGGAAATAATTCACCCCTCCACTTT
>TRBD2|TRBJ2-1|.|TRBV19
CASSIGGVDEQFF
TGTGCCAGTAGTATTGGGGGGGTCGATGAGCAGTTCTTC
>.|TRBJ2-3|.|TRBV6-2/TRBV6-3
CASSYGSSGSTDTQYF
TGTGCCAGCAGTTACGGGTCAAGCGGGAGCACAGATACGCAGTATTTT